This T cell receptor (beta chain) was sequenced in a study of cytomegalovirus exposure and HLA in healthy donors. With 3 bases removed from V and 1 base from J, the gap between germline ends came to 6 bases. This CDR3 region has 13 residues. Germline V gene lookup returns CDR1 SGHTA and CDR2 FQGNSA. In its sample, this clone was seen a few times. Antigen specificity is unknown. Researchers ran the PCR with 60 Vbeta and 13 Jbeta primers. TCRdb keeps only in-frame clones here, not all; method: immunoSEQ multiplex PCR. The sample has 45,000 to 75,000 clones, around 70% seen once. Study outcomes and limitations: Associated with cytomegalovirus, according to the listing, were around 170 TCR beta chains. Serostatus for CMV was the only available immune exposure information.

This chain uses TRBV7-2 with TRBJ1-2, with D unclear. Sequencing was carried out using PBMCs. This sequence was found in a woman in her fifties or sixties in good health and CMV-seropositive. CDR3 DNA sequence: TGTGCCAGCAGCTTTTCTGTTAACTATGGCTACACCTTC. Its translation is CASSFSVNYGYTF.